Listed here are 9 T cell receptor beta chains from one sample, sequenced in a study of T cell responses to AZD1222 COVID-19 vaccine (dated by TCRdb to 2020 to 2022). The library was produced with the immunoSEQ multiplex PCR assay. TCRdb re-hosts the immuneACCESS table, in-frame sequences only. Its copies lack some clones; in the studies checked, an unresolved V gene accounts for under half of them, and the cause for the rest is not known. The sample has about 120,000 clones on record, around 92% of them singletons. The top ten clonotypes cover 14% of the sample. In light of the paper, this sample's time point label describes: baseline before first vaccination. Source: peripheral blood, taken on day 0 of AZD1222 vaccination. These receptors were collected from an adult in good health.

The chain combines TRBV7-9 with TRBJ1-3; D possibly corresponds to TRBD1 (5 bases). From germline, CDR1 is SEHNR and CDR2 FQNEAQ (reference sequence). Trimming removed 5 bases from V and 3 bases from J, with 14 bases in between. The CDR3 length is 15 residues. CDR3 in amino acids: CASSLLGALGNTIYF. For the CDR3, the DNA is TGTGCCAGCAGCCTTTTAGGGGCGCTTGGAAACACCATATATTTT.

The CDR3 reads CAWSAGLAAYNEQFF. The CDR3 DNA is TGTGCCTGGAGTGCCGGACTAGCGGCGTACAATGAGCAGTTCTTC. The J gene is TRBJ2-1, the V gene TRBV30; TRBD2 matches 10 bases. Germline trimming cut 1 base from V and 4 bases from J; bases unmatched to any gene: 4. The CDR3 runs to 15 residues. Germline CDR1 is GTSNPN and CDR2 is SVGIG (reference sequence).

J is TRBJ1-3 and V is TRBV7-9; 7 bases agree with TRBD1. V shed 4 bases and J 4 bases; nucleotides not matched to a gene: 4. The CDR3 sequence is 14 residues long. Germline V CDR1 and CDR2: SEHNR, FQNEAQ (reference sequence). CDR3 sequence reads: CASSYTGVGNTIYF. The CDR3 DNA reads as TGTGCCAGCAGCTACACAGGGGTCGGAAACACCATATATTTT.

In this sample, this clone turned up a few times. The chain links TRBV7-9 to TRBJ2-1; the match to TRBD2 covers 9 bases. This CDR3 is 13 amino acids long. Germline loops: CDR1 SEHNR, CDR2 FQNEAQ (reference sequence). V lost 9 bases, J lost 5 bases, and 5 bases stayed unmatched. The CDR3 region has the DNA TGTGCCAGGGGGACTAGCCAAGACAATGAGCAGTTCTTC. Translated: CARGTSQDNEQFF.

A single count supports this clone. This chain links TRBV11-3 with TRBJ2-7; D is uncertain. The CDR3 consists of 11 residues. Germline V gene lookup returns CDR1 SGHNT and CDR2 YENEEA. The V and J ends lost 11 bases and 0 bases respectively, with 8 bases between them. The CDR3, as DNA: TGTGCCTCCAGTAACTCCTACGAGCAGTACTTC. Protein sequence: CASSNSYEQYF.

The V gene is TRBV3-1 (or the pseudogene TRBV3-2), the J gene TRBJ1-6; D is unclear. Germline lookup yields CDR1 LGHDT and CDR2 YNNKEL (reference sequence). The V and J ends lost 4 bases and 0 bases respectively, with 19 bases between them. The CDR3 is 19 residues long. CDR3 DNA sequence: TGTGCCAGCAGCCCAGTCGGGAGGACGGCTAGCTCCTATAATTCACCCCTCCACTTT. Encoded protein: CASSPVGRTASSYNSPLHF.

The chain recombines TRBV10-1 with TRBJ2-7; 13 nucleotides agree with TRBD2. There are 15 residues in the CDR3. J lost 3 bases, V lost 3 bases, and 2 bases had no gene match. Germline V gene data show CDR1 as WNHNN and CDR2 as SYGVQD (reference sequence). CDR3 coding DNA: TGCGCCAGCAGTGAACGACTAGCGGGAGGCTACGAGCAGTACTTC. Translating gives CASSERLAGGYEQYF.

This clone has just one count. The chain couples TRBV27 to TRBJ1-1; perhaps TRBD1 as D (5 bases). CDR3 length: 14 amino acids. V was trimmed by 2 bases and J by 0 bases, leaving 7 bases between them. Germline CDR1 is MNHEY and CDR2 is SMNVEV (reference sequence). CDR3 protein: CASSLGAMNTEAFF. The CDR3 DNA reads TGTGCCAGCAGTTTAGGGGCGATGAACACTGAAGCTTTCTTT.

The V gene is TRBV5-4, the J gene TRBJ1-5, with D perhaps TRBD1 (5 bases). The CDR3 loop spans 16 amino acids. Germline CDR1 is SGHNT and CDR2 is YYREEE (reference sequence). V dropped 2 bases and J dropped 4 bases, with 16 bases sitting between them. The CDR3 DNA follows: TGTGCCAGCAGCTTAGGCAGGGTGGTACTGAATCAGCCCCAGCATTTT. Residues: CASSLGRVVLNQPQHF.